Listed here are 3 T cell receptor beta chains from one sample, sequenced in a study of patients and donors after allogeneic stem cell transplantation. TCRdb redid the calling of the RT-PCR reads with MiXCR, one entry per CDR3 protein. This table holds hundreds of thousands of distinct CDR3 sequences, 16% found once. Sequencing was carried out using blood, either unsorted or a sorted T cell fraction (not recorded which). Every receptor here comes from a human donor who was either an allogeneic HSCT recipient or a stem cell or donor lymphocyte infusion donor (not recorded which). It is not recorded whose cells these are; they may come from a transplant donor.

The chain recombines TRBV18 with TRBJ2-2; the match to TRBD2 covers 9 bases. The CDR3 covers 15 residues. Germline trimming cut 6 bases from V and 1 base from J; bases unmatched to any gene: 3. Germline-derived CDR1 and CDR2 are KGHSH and LQKENI. CDR3 DNA sequence: TGTGCCAGCTCGCTTAGCGGGAGGAACACCGGGGAGCTGTTTTTT. Protein sequence: CASSLSGRNTGELFF.

This clonotype was observed a handful of times. The chain couples TRBV15 to TRBJ2-3; D possibly corresponds to TRBD1 (5 bases). The V gene lost 0 bases and the J gene lost 3 bases, with 25 bases spanning the gap. This CDR3 has 20 residues. In germline, CDR1 is LNHNV, CDR2 YYDKDF (reference sequence). This CDR3 reads CATSRDQRRWGVRWTDTQYF. Here the CDR3 DNA reads TGTGCCACCAGCAGAGATCAACGTCGTTGGGGCGTGAGGTGGACAGATACGCAGTATTTT. Together with reference TRBV15 and TRBJ2-3, the CDR3 gives the full variable domain: DAMVIQNPRYQVTQFGKPVTLSCSQTLNHNVMYWYQQKSSQAPKLLFHYYDKDFNNEADTPDNFQSRRPNTSFCFLDIRSPGLGDTAMYLCATSRDQRRWGVRWTDTQYFGPGTRLTVL.

This clonotype was detected only a few times. The chain couples TRBV27 to TRBJ1-6; 10 nucleotides line up with TRBD1. The CDR3 covers 16 residues. Germline trimming cut 2 bases from V and 9 bases from J; bases unmatched to any gene: 7. Per germline, CDR1 MNHEY and CDR2 SMNVEV (reference sequence). CDR3 nucleotides: TGTGCCAGCAGTTTACATCCGGGACAGGGGATTTCACCCCTCCACTTT. As protein: CASSLHPGQGISPLHF.